The 9 T cell receptor beta chains below were found in one sample sequenced in a study of blood T cell repertoires in COVID-19. Sequencing was performed with immunoSEQ multiplex PCR; in TCRdb, only in-frame clones are kept and a portion is missing. In the table there are about 140,000 clones, 65% to 85% of which are singletons. The sample was peripheral blood. The receptors stem from a woman aged 55-75 years with acute or convalescent COVID-19.

V gene TRBV29-1 combines with J gene TRBJ2-6; D gene ambiguous. V lost 3 bases, J lost 4 bases, and 4 bases lay in between. CDR1 is SQVTM and CDR2 is ANQGSEA in the germline V gene. The CDR3 is made up of 12 amino acids. This chain's CDR3 is CSVDLGANVLTF. For the CDR3, the DNA is TGCAGCGTTGACCTCGGGGCCAACGTCCTGACTTTC.

The chain has TRBV28 and TRBJ1-1; D unresolved. Germline CDR1 is MDHEN and CDR2 is SYDVKM. V lost 1 base, J lost 0 bases, and 9 bases lay in between. This CDR3 region has 15 residues. Here the CDR3 reads CASSLYGIMNTEAFF. The CDR3 nucleotides read TGTGCCAGCAGTTTATACGGGATCATGAACACTGAAGCTTTCTTT.

The chain links TRBV19 to TRBJ2-3; 7 bases align to TRBD2. Unmatched junction bases numbered 3, after V lost 5 bases and J lost 1 base. The V gene's germline CDR1 is LNHDA and CDR2 SQIVND (reference sequence). The CDR3 runs to 14 residues. The CDR3, as DNA: TGTGCCAGTAGTCAGCTAGCGGGCACAGATACGCAGTATTTT. Residues: CASSQLAGTDTQYF.

The genes are TRBV12-5 and TRBJ2-1, with a weak D call TRBD2 (7 bases). The germline CDR1 and CDR2 sequences are LGHNT and FRNRAP. The CDR3 contains 20 residues. Between the trimmed V and J ends, which lost 2 bases and 0 bases, there was a span of 23 bases. CDR3 coding DNA: TGTGCTAGTGGTTTGTACCGGCGGGGGCTGGTCAGAAGCTCCTACAATGAGCAGTTCTTC. This translates into CASGLYRRGLVRSSYNEQFF.

The chain joins TRBV7-3 to TRBJ1-1; weak D call: TRBD1 (6 bases). Trimming removed 5 bases at V and 1 base at J, with 14 bases between. The CDR3 length is 15 residues. Per germline, CDR1 SGHTA and CDR2 FQGTGA. Here the CDR3 DNA reads TGTGCCAGCAGCCCATCGGGACAACCGAACACTGAAGCTTTCTTT. Translation gives CASSPSGQPNTEAFF.

The chain has TRBV5-5 and TRBJ2-2; D is unclear. CDR1 SGHKS and CDR2 YYEKEE come from the germline V gene (reference sequence). V shed 1 base and J shed 1 base, with 5 bases lying between them. CDR3 length equals 14 residues. Written as DNA, the CDR3 is TGTGCCAGCAGCTTGCCCGGGAACACCGGGGAGCTGTTTTTT. It encodes CASSLPGNTGELFF.

The gene calls are TRBV29-1 and TRBJ1-2, with D tentatively TRBD1 (6 bases). V shed 7 bases and J shed 2 bases, with 11 bases lying between them. Germline V CDR1 and CDR2: SQVTM, ANQGSEA. The CDR3 totals 12 residues. CDR3 DNA sequence: TGCAGCGCCGGACAGAGAAACTATGGCTACACCTTC. This translates into CSAGQRNYGYTF.

The rearrangement joins TRBV11-2 to TRBJ1-2; D gene uncertain. The CDR3 loop spans 14 amino acids. Looked up from germline, CDR1 is SGHAT and CDR2 is FQNNGV. Trimming took off 0 bases at V and 6 bases at J, with 11 bases between the two ends. The CDR3 coding sequence is TGTGCCAGCAGCTTAGATGGAGGTACGCATGGCTACACCTTC. It yields the protein CASSLDGGTHGYTF. Full variable domain (missing parts from reference TRBV11-2 and TRBJ1-2): EAGVAQSPRYKIIEKRQSVAFWCNPISGHATLYWYQQILGQGPKLLIQFQNNGVVDDSQLPKDRFSAERLKGVDSTLKIQPAKLEDSAVYLCASSLDGGTHGYTFGSGTRLTVV.

V gene TRBV7-6 combines with J gene TRBJ1-5; the D is unclear. The CDR3 totals 16 residues. Trimming shortened V by 5 bases and J by 0 bases, and 14 bases separated the two germline ends. Germline V lookup: CDR1 SGHVS, CDR2 FNYEAQ. CDR3: CASSLSRGYSNQPQHF. The CDR3 DNA reads as TGTGCCAGCAGCCTCTCCCGGGGATATAGCAATCAGCCCCAGCATTTT. Filled out from reference TRBV7-6 and TRBJ1-5, the complete variable domain reads GAGVSQSPRYKVTKRGQDVALRCDPISGHVSLYWYRQALGQGPEFLTYFNYEAQQDKSGLPNDRFSAERPEGSISTLTIQRTEQRDSAMYRCASSLSRGYSNQPQHFGDGTRLSIL.